These 20 T cell receptor beta chains share one sample of origin, sequenced in a study of CD8 T cells in Susac syndrome. An amount of RNA that ranged from about 0.45 to 1 ug was reverse transcribed with random hexamers. TCRdb ran MiXCR on the immunoSEQ multiplex PCR reads and lists one entry per CDR3 protein. The profile shows about 200,000 distinct CDR3 sequences, 90% to 95% of them singletons. The sequenced sample was CD4+ T cells from PBMCs. Every receptor here comes from a human donor with Susac syndrome.

The J gene is TRBJ2-1, the V gene TRBV9; unclear D gene. The CDR3 totals 15 residues. The germline gives CDR1 SGDLS, CDR2 YYNGEE. Trimming removed 2 bases at V and 14 bases at J, with 23 bases between. The CDR3 nucleotides read TGTGCCAGCAGCGTCGAAGGGCAGTCAGGTTCCCACGAGTTCTTC. Translated, it gives CASSVEGQSGSHEFF. Variable domain in full (rest from reference TRBV9 and TRBJ2-1): DSGVTQTPKHLITATGQRVTLRCSPRSGDLSVYWYQQSLDQGLQFLIQYYNGEERAKGNILERFSAQQFPDLHSELNLSSLELGDSALYFCASSVEGQSGSHEFFGPGTRLTVL.

The chain employs TRBV19 and TRBJ2-3, with TRBD2 matching 10 bases. The germline V gene encodes CDR1 LNHDA and CDR2 SQIVND (reference sequence). J gave up 2 bases and V 10 bases, and 9 bases lay outside the gene matches. The CDR3 length is 15 residues. This CDR3 is CATSPLAGVTDTQYF. The CDR3 nucleotides are TGTGCCACCTCACCTCTAGCGGGAGTCACAGATACGCAGTATTTT.

This chain links TRBV30 with TRBJ2-3; 7 nucleotides agree with TRBD2. This CDR3 has 16 residues. CDR1 and CDR2 from the germline V gene are GTSNPN and SVGIG (reference sequence). V shed 1 base, J shed 3 bases, and the junction held 10 bases outside the gene matches. The CDR3 protein is CAWSEAAGDATDTQYF. The CDR3 coding sequence is TGTGCCTGGAGTGAAGCGGCGGGGGACGCGACAGATACGCAGTATTTT.

Only one count was recorded for this clonotype. V usage is TRBV6-5 and J usage is TRBJ2-1, with TRBD2 identical over 8 bases. This CDR3 comprises 16 residues. Germline values: CDR1 MNHEY, CDR2 SVGAGI. Germline trimming cut 4 bases from V and 4 bases from J; bases unmatched to any gene: 9. CDR3 sequence reads: CASSSLGTRGYNEQFF. CDR3 nucleotide sequence: TGTGCCAGCAGTTCTCTCGGGACTAGGGGATACAATGAGCAGTTCTTC.

J is TRBJ2-7 and V is TRBV23-1, with TRBD2 matching over 8 bases. TRBV23-1 has ORF status, its function being uncertain. The V segment lost 9 bases and the J segment 5 bases; nucleotides outside the gene matches: 12. The CDR3 loop spans 14 amino acids. CDR3: CASLYGLAPNEQYF. The CDR3 nucleotides are TGCGCCAGTCTCTACGGACTAGCACCGAACGAGCAGTACTTC.

This chain uses TRBV4-1 with TRBJ2-3, with 9 bases fitting TRBD1. The CDR3 consists of 16 residues. Looked up from germline, CDR1 is MGHRA and CDR2 is YSYEKL. The V and J ends lost 2 bases and 2 bases, in that order; junction bases with no gene match: 5. The CDR3 DNA reads as TGCGCCAGCAGCCAACGGGACAGGGCGTTCACAGATACGCAGTATTTT. It encodes CASSQRDRAFTDTQYF.

The sample holds a few counts of this clonotype. The chain links TRBV19 to TRBJ2-7, with 8 bases identical to TRBD1. The CDR3 loop spans 13 amino acids. V gave up 5 bases and J gave up 3 bases; unmatched junction bases: 3. Per germline, CDR1 LNHDA and CDR2 SQIVND (reference sequence). The CDR3 DNA reads TGTGCCAGTAGTTCCGGACAGGGCTACGAGCAGTACTTC. This encodes CASSSGQGYEQYF.

CDR3 in DNA: TGCGCCAGCAGCCAAGGGGGGGCGCTCTCTGGGGCCAACGTCCTGACTTTC. As protein: CASSQGGALSGANVLTF. The chain couples TRBV4-1 to TRBJ2-6; D is possibly TRBD1 or TRBD2 (6 bases each). V lost 1 base to trimming and J lost 0 bases, with 10 bases between them. The CDR3 sequence is 17 residues long. Per germline, CDR1 MGHRA and CDR2 YSYEKL.

V and J are TRBV30 and TRBJ1-4, with 7 nucleotides matching TRBD1. This CDR3 contains 13 residues. The germline CDR1 and CDR2 sequences are GTSNPN and SVGIG (reference sequence). V was clipped by 3 bases and J by 2 bases; unmatched bases: 0. The CDR3, as DNA: TGTGCCTGGAGGGGACAGACTAATGAAAAACTGTTTTTT. It translates to CAWRGQTNEKLFF.

This chain joins TRBV6-1 and TRBJ2-1, with D maybe TRBD1 (7 bases). CDR3 length equals 16 residues. Trimming pared 3 bases from V and 0 bases from J, leaving 12 bases between. Germline CDR1 MNHNS, CDR2 SASEGT. CDR3 residues: CASSDPGGNSYNEQFF. DNA for the CDR3: TGTGCCAGCAGTGATCCAGGGGGGAACTCCTACAATGAGCAGTTCTTC.

This chain uses TRBV5-4 with TRBJ2-7; a weak D match, TRBD2 (6 bases). Germline loops: CDR1 SGHNT, CDR2 YYREEE (reference sequence). V dropped 1 base and J dropped 4 bases, with 12 bases sitting between them. This CDR3 has 14 residues. The CDR3 is CASSLMAGTYEQYF. The DNA for the CDR3 is TGTGCCAGCAGCTTGATGGCAGGGACTTACGAGCAGTACTTC.

This chain uses TRBV28 with TRBJ2-1; 10 nucleotides agree with TRBD2. V trimming: 6 bases; J trimming: 5 bases; junction bases outside the gene matches: 10. This CDR3 comprises 16 residues. Germline V gene data show CDR1 as MDHEN and CDR2 as SYDVKM. The CDR3: CASSPQLAGRHNEQFF. As DNA, the CDR3 is TGTGCCAGCAGCCCGCAACTAGCGGGACGACACAATGAGCAGTTCTTC.

This chain connects TRBV7-2 to TRBJ1-2; D gene ambiguous. The CDR3 is 13 amino acids. V was shortened by 0 bases and J by 4 bases, with 6 bases between the two germline ends. From germline, CDR1 is SGHTA and CDR2 FQGNSA. DNA of the CDR3: TGTGCCAGCAGCTTAGCGCTAGGCTATGGCTACACCTTC. Its protein is CASSLALGYGYTF.

This clonotype appeared a few times. The genes are TRBV20-1 and TRBJ2-3; D ambiguous. V was cut by 3 bases and J by 2 bases, with 0 bases left in between. CDR3 length: 10 residues. CDR1 and CDR2 (germline): DFQATT, SNEGSKA (reference sequence). The CDR3 DNA reads TGCAGTGCTAGCACAGATACGCAGTATTTT. It is translated as CSASTDTQYF.

This rearrangement joins TRBV9 to TRBJ1-6; 9 bases are a match to TRBD1. From germline, CDR1 is SGDLS and CDR2 YYNGEE. The CDR3 runs to 15 residues. With 0 bases clipped from V and 7 bases from J, the junction kept 2 bases outside the gene matches. Written as DNA, the CDR3 is TGTGCCAGCAGCGTAGGACAGGGGGAGAATTCACCCCTCCACTTT. Its protein is CASSVGQGENSPLHF.

This chain connects TRBV9 to TRBJ2-7, with TRBD1 identical over 10 bases. This CDR3 has 16 residues. From germline, CDR1 is SGDLS and CDR2 YYNGEE. With V trimmed by 3 bases and J by 4 bases, 10 bases remained unmatched. The chain's CDR3 is CASSEGQGRLIYEQYF. DNA for the CDR3: TGTGCCAGCAGCGAGGGACAGGGGCGACTAATATACGAGCAGTACTTC.

This clonotype was observed once. The genes are TRBV19 and TRBJ1-2; the match to TRBD1 covers 8 bases. Germline-derived CDR1 and CDR2 are LNHDA and SQIVND (reference sequence). V gave up 6 bases and J gave up 6 bases; unmatched junction bases: 9. The CDR3 runs 14 residues. The chain's CDR3 is CASRRSMTGDGYTF. CDR3 sequence (DNA): TGTGCCAGTAGGCGATCGATGACAGGGGATGGCTACACCTTC.

This chain joins TRBV15 and TRBJ2-1; 11 bases match TRBD1. Germline assignment: CDR1 LNHNV and CDR2 YYDKDF (reference sequence). The CDR3 has 14 amino acids. The junction had 4 bases not matched to a gene; V was cut back by 2 bases and J by 10 bases. The CDR3, as DNA: TGTGCCACCAGCAGAAGGACAGGGGGCGACGAGCAGTTCTTC. Translated: CATSRRTGGDEQFF.

This clonotype was seen a single time. This chain uses TRBV7-2 with TRBJ1-1; D is undetermined. CDR1 is SGHTA, CDR2 FQGNSA, per germline. This CDR3 is 15 amino acids long. Trimming cost V 6 bases and J 0 bases, with 14 bases left between them. The CDR3 protein is CASRTALRMNTEAFF. The CDR3 bases are TGTGCCAGCAGGACGGCCTTGAGAATGAACACTGAAGCTTTCTTT.

This CDR3 reads CASSKRTGPSSGNTIYF. CDR3 DNA sequence: TGTGCCAGCAGCAAACGGACAGGGCCGAGCTCTGGAAACACCATATATTTT. This sequence joins TRBV9 and TRBJ1-3; 8 bases fit TRBD1. The V and J ends lost 4 bases and 0 bases, in that order; junction bases with no gene match: 9. CDR3 length: 17 residues. Germline V gene lookup returns CDR1 SGDLS and CDR2 YYNGEE.